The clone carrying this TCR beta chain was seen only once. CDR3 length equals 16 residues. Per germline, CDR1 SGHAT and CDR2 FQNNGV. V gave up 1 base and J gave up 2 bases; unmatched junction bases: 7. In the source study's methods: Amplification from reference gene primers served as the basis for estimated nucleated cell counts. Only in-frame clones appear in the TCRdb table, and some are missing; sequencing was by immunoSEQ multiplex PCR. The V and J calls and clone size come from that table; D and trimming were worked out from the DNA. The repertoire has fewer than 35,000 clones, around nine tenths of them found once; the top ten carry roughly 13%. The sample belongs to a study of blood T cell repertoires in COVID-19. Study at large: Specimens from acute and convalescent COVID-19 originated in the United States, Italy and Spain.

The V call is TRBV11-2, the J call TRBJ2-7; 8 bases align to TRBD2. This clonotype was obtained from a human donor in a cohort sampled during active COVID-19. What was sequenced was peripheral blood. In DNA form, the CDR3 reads TGTGCCAGCAGCTTAGGACCGCGGGAGGTCGCCTACGAGCAGTACTTC. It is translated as CASSLGPREVAYEQYF.